This passage covers 27 T cell receptor beta chains from one sample sequenced in a study of blood T cell repertoires in COVID-19. Profiling relied on immunoSEQ multiplex PCR, and the TCRdb table lists in-frame clones only, not all of them. This sample has around 65,000 clones, with roughly 80% found just once. Sequenced material: peripheral blood. All receptors come from a woman in her fifties or sixties with active or convalescent COVID-19.

Comments on this clone: Other DNA sequences in the sample encode the same CDR3. This chain joins TRBV5-6 and TRBJ2-7, with D possibly matching TRBD2 (6 bases). The germline V and J ends were trimmed by 1 base and 4 bases, with 9 bases remaining between them. This CDR3 has 13 residues. The germline CDR1 and CDR2 sequences are SGHDT and YYEEEE. Written as DNA, the CDR3 is TGTGCCAGCAGCTTGCTAGGGACTTACGAGCAGTACTTC. Encoded protein: CASSLLGTYEQYF.

The rearrangement uses TRBV6-5 and TRBJ1-1; D is unclear. The CDR3 length is 13 residues. The germline V gene encodes CDR1 MNHEY and CDR2 SVGAGI. The V end was cut by 2 bases, the J end by 1 base, with 5 bases between. The CDR3 loop is CASSYNKNTEAFF. CDR3 in DNA: TGTGCCAGCAGTTACAACAAGAACACTGAAGCTTTCTTT.

A note on this clone: A junction boundary mismatches the germline segment, possibly from a read error. This chain uses TRBV7-7 with TRBJ2-1; 10 bases map to TRBD1. The CDR3 covers 15 residues. The germline CDR1 and CDR2 sequences are SSHAT and FNYEAQ (reference sequence). The CDR3 here is CASSLDRGQHNEQFF. DNA for the CDR3: TGTGCTAGCAGCTTAGACAGGGGGCAACACAATGAGCAGTTCTTC. Based on the CDR3 plus reference TRBV7-7 and TRBJ2-1, the full variable domain is GAGVSQSPRYKVTKRGQDVTLRCDPISSHATLYWYQQALGQGPEFLTYFNYEAQPDKSGLPSDRFSAERPEGSISTLTIQRTEQRDSAMYRCASSLDRGQHNEQFFGPGTRLTVL.

The chain is built from TRBV18 and TRBJ2-7, with 9 positions matching TRBD1. V lost 2 bases, J lost 5 bases, and 4 bases stayed unmatched. Germline V lookup: CDR1 KGHSH, CDR2 LQKENI. CDR3 size: 14 residues. For the CDR3, the DNA is TGTGCCAGCTCACCAGGGGGACAGGGTAACGAGCAGTACTTC. It is translated as CASSPGGQGNEQYF.

Many counts were recorded for this clone. The chain carries TRBV18 and TRBJ2-7; 10 nucleotides align to TRBD2. CDR1 and CDR2 (germline): KGHSH, LQKENI. V shed 3 bases, J shed 1 base, and the junction held 3 bases outside the gene matches. The CDR3 sequence is 15 residues long. CDR3 nucleotide sequence: TGTGCCAGCTCACCTACTAGCGGGACTTCCTACGAGCAGTACTTC. Translation gives CASSPTSGTSYEQYF.

The chain links TRBV3-1 (or the pseudogene TRBV3-2) to TRBJ2-6; D is perhaps TRBD2 (6 bases). In germline, CDR1 is LGHDT, CDR2 YNNKEL (reference sequence). There are 18 residues in the CDR3. Trimming stripped 2 bases from V and 0 bases from J, with 14 bases between. The CDR3 sequence is CASSQRLGGDSGANVLTF. The CDR3 coding sequence is TGTGCCAGCAGCCAAAGACTCGGGGGTGACTCTGGGGCCAACGTCCTGACTTTC.

V is TRBV14 and J is TRBJ1-2; maybe TRBD1 (5 bases). The CDR3 is made up of 14 amino acids. CDR1 SGHDN and CDR2 FVKESK come from the germline V gene. Trimming left V 0 bases short and J 5 bases short, with 10 bases between. The CDR3 DNA reads as TGTGCCAGCAGCCAAGATTCTAGGGGTTATGGCTACACCTTC. Its protein product is CASSQDSRGYGYTF.

The chain uses TRBV7-2 and TRBJ2-4; TRBD2 is a possible D gene (6 bases). Between the trimmed V and J ends, which lost 5 bases and 13 bases, there was a span of 15 bases. Germline V gene lookup returns CDR1 SGHTA and CDR2 FQGNSA. There are 12 residues in the CDR3. The chain's CDR3 is CASSQAGTRQYF. The CDR3 DNA follows: TGTGCCAGCAGCCAGGCCGGGACTCGGCAGTACTTC.

This chain links TRBV30 with TRBJ2-7, with TRBD2 matching over 12 bases. Germline lookup yields CDR1 GTSNPN and CDR2 SVGIG (reference sequence). The CDR3 runs 15 residues. The V gene end was trimmed by 0 bases and the J gene end by 4 bases; junction bases not matched to a gene: 4. Written as DNA, the CDR3 is TGTGCCTGGAGTGTCCCGACTAGCGGGAGTTACGAGCAGTACTTC. Its translation: CAWSVPTSGSYEQYF. The entire variable domain, with the rest obtained from reference TRBV30 and TRBJ2-7, is as follows: SQTIHQWPATLVQPVGSPLSLECTVEGTSNPNLYWYRQAAGRGLQLLFYSVGIGQISSEVPQNLSASRPQDRQFILSSKKLLLSDSGFYLCAWSVPTSGSYEQYFGPGTRLTVT.

This clone was seen a single time. This chain uses TRBV9 with TRBJ2-1; the match to TRBD2 covers 8 bases. This CDR3 has 14 amino acids. CDR1 is SGDLS and CDR2 is YYNGEE in the germline V gene. V gave up 0 bases and J gave up 7 bases; unmatched junction bases: 3. DNA for the CDR3: TGTGCCAGCAGCGTAGCCCCTAGCGGGAATGAGCAGTTCTTC. Its translation is CASSVAPSGNEQFF.

The V and J genes are TRBV12-3 or TRBV12-4 and TRBJ2-5; D might be TRBD2 (6 bases). CDR3 length equals 13 residues. Trimming pared 4 bases from V and 5 bases from J, leaving 11 bases between. This CDR3 is CASSSAGLETQYF. CDR3 nucleotide sequence: TGTGCCAGCAGTTCAGCGGGCCTTGAGACCCAGTACTTC.

The chain recombines TRBV10-3 with TRBJ2-5; 14 bases line up with TRBD2. V lost 6 bases and J lost 4; bases outside the gene matches: 10. The germline gives CDR1 ENHRY, CDR2 SYGVKD. The CDR3 loop spans 17 amino acids. This CDR3 reads CAIRVEGLAGDLETQYF. In DNA, the CDR3 is TGTGCCATCAGGGTTGAGGGACTAGCGGGAGATTTAGAGACCCAGTACTTC.

The V call is TRBV6-2 or TRBV6-3, the J call TRBJ2-1; 9 bases agree with TRBD1. This CDR3 is built from 14 residues. The trim removed 6 bases at V and 8 bases at J, leaving 8 bases unmatched. The V gene's germline CDR1 is MNHEY and CDR2 SVGEGT. Here the CDR3 DNA reads TGTGCCAGCAGCCGAAGAACAGGGGGCGATGAGCAGTTCTTC. Its protein product is CASSRRTGGDEQFF.

There are a few counts of this clone. The rearrangement links TRBV4-3 to TRBJ1-1; 7 bases line up with TRBD1. The germline gives CDR1 LGHNA, CDR2 YSLEER. Trimming at V came to 0 bases and at J to 4 bases, leaving 8 bases not matched to a gene. The CDR3 contains 16 residues. Written as DNA, the CDR3 is TGCGCCAGCAGCCAAGAACGTGGCAGGGGGAGCACTGAAGCTTTCTTT. Translation: CASSQERGRGSTEAFF.

The chain uses TRBV18 and TRBJ1-5; the match to TRBD1 covers 7 bases. Germline lookup yields CDR1 KGHSH and CDR2 LQKENI. CDR3 size: 14 residues. Trimming removed 2 bases from V and 6 bases from J; junction bases left unmatched: 4. In nucleotides, the CDR3 is TGTGCCAGCTCACCAGACAGGGAGTTTCAGCCCCAGCATTTT. Its protein product is CASSPDREFQPQHF.

The chain employs TRBV7-9 and TRBJ2-7, with a possible D match to TRBD2 (6 bases). The V gene's germline CDR1 is SEHNR and CDR2 FQNEAQ (reference sequence). This CDR3 has 11 residues. Trimming removed 4 bases at V and 7 bases at J, with 8 bases between. The CDR3 DNA sequence: TGTGCCAGCAGCTCTGGGGGGGAGCAGTACTTC. Amino acids: CASSSGGEQYF.

This clone was seen once. This sequence joins TRBV5-1 and TRBJ2-1; 8 bases fit TRBD2. Germline V gives CDR1 SGHRS, CDR2 YFSETQ. The CDR3 consists of 17 residues. V gave up 0 bases and J gave up 3 bases; unmatched junction bases: 8. The CDR3 here is CASSLAPVAGNYNEQFF. In DNA, the CDR3 is TGCGCCAGCAGCTTGGCCCCCGTAGCGGGAAACTACAATGAGCAGTTCTTC. The variable domain in full, with the rest retrieved from reference TRBV5-1 and TRBJ2-1, is KAGVTQTPRYLIKTRGQQVTLSCSPISGHRSVSWYQQTPGQGLQFLFEYFSETQRNKGNFPGRFSGRQFSNSRSEMNVSTLELGDSALYLCASSLAPVAGNYNEQFFGPGTRLTVL.

The chain couples TRBV6-6 to TRBJ1-1, with 8 bases aligning to TRBD1. Germline V CDR1 and CDR2: MNHNY, SVGAGI (reference sequence). With 10 bases clipped from V and 6 bases from J, the junction kept 4 bases outside the gene matches. The CDR3 consists of 11 residues. This CDR3 reads CATTGAPEAFF. CDR3 DNA: TGTGCCACGACAGGGGCCCCTGAAGCTTTCTTT.

This clone appeared a few times. The chain links TRBV12-3 or TRBV12-4 to TRBJ1-3, with D perhaps TRBD1 (6 bases). Trimming removed 10 bases at V and 0 bases at J, with 10 bases between. This CDR3 region has 13 residues. The CDR3 loop is CATQGFSGNTIYF. CDR3 coding DNA: TGTGCCACCCAGGGGTTCTCTGGAAACACCATATATTTT.

There are a few counts of this clone. The CDR3 region is CASSQAVTGGRTGGYTF. CDR3 nucleotides: TGTGCCAGCAGCCAAGCGGTTACAGGGGGCCGGACGGGTGGCTACACCTTC. This chain links TRBV4-2 with TRBJ1-2, with TRBD1 matching over 9 bases. Germline lookup yields CDR1 LGHNA and CDR2 YNFKEQ. V lost 1 base to trimming and J lost 7 bases; unmatched junction nucleotides: 13. The CDR3 extends over 17 amino acids.

The chain combines TRBV19 with TRBJ1-3; D call uncertain. With 7 bases removed from V and 2 bases from J, the gap between germline ends came to 6 bases. This CDR3 has 12 residues. Germline V CDR1 and CDR2: LNHDA, SQIVND (reference sequence). This chain's CDR3 is CASISPGNTIYF. The CDR3 DNA follows: TGTGCCAGTATCTCCCCTGGAAACACCATATATTTT.

The J gene is TRBJ1-5, the V gene TRBV6-5, with no clear D. Germline CDR1 MNHEY, CDR2 SVGAGI. This CDR3 is built from 14 residues. V was shortened by 6 bases and J by 7 bases, with 16 bases between the two germline ends. The CDR3 reads CASRDLAVGQPQHF. The CDR3 DNA reads TGTGCCAGCAGAGACCTAGCAGTTGGGCAGCCCCAGCATTTT.

The V gene is TRBV24-1, the J gene TRBJ2-6; no firm D call. The CDR3 consists of 15 residues. Germline lookup yields CDR1 KGHDR and CDR2 SFDVKD. The V end lost 6 bases, the J end lost 4 bases, and 12 bases lay between the germline ends. CDR3 protein: CATSTAGPGANVLTF. The CDR3 bases are TGTGCCACCAGTACAGCTGGGCCAGGGGCCAACGTCCTGACTTTC.

J is TRBJ2-7 and V is TRBV3-1 (or the pseudogene TRBV3-2); 10 bases map to TRBD1. The trim removed 3 bases at V and 2 bases at J, leaving 4 bases unmatched. The CDR3 consists of 15 residues. Looked up from germline, CDR1 is LGHDT and CDR2 is YNNKEL (reference sequence). In DNA, the CDR3 is TGTGCCAGCAGCCATTCCGGGACAGGGGCCTACGAGCAGTACTTC. Translated, it gives CASSHSGTGAYEQYF.

The chain couples TRBV7-2 to TRBJ2-5; 7 bases are a match to TRBD2. V dropped 4 bases and J dropped 5; count of bases not matched to a gene: 7. The germline gives CDR1 SGHTA, CDR2 FQGNSA. The CDR3 is made up of 14 amino acids. In nucleotides, the CDR3 is TGTGCCAGCAGCTCCTCAGCGGGACTGGAGACCCAGTACTTC. This encodes CASSSSAGLETQYF.

The chain couples TRBV4-1 to TRBJ2-2, with D hard to call. Germline V gene lookup returns CDR1 MGHRA and CDR2 YSYEKL. The CDR3 spans 17 residues. Between the trimmed V and J ends, which lost 3 bases and 6 bases, there was a span of 20 bases. CDR3 region: CASSHRTVARKSGELFF. The CDR3 DNA reads as TGCGCCAGCAGCCACCGAACGGTAGCCCGAAAGTCCGGGGAGCTGTTTTTT.

The chain employs TRBV7-6 and TRBJ2-3; D may be TRBD2 (6 bases). V was shortened by 1 base and J by 7 bases, with 12 bases between the two germline ends. The germline V gene encodes CDR1 SGHVS and CDR2 FNYEAQ. This CDR3 is 14 amino acids long. Here the CDR3 DNA reads TGTGCCAGCAGCTTAGACCTAGCGCCCAATACGCAGTATTTT. Translated: CASSLDLAPNTQYF.